A single sample gave rise to the 2 T cell receptor beta chains below, sequenced in a study of blood T cell repertoires in COVID-19. Measured with immunoSEQ multiplex PCR; TCRdb has only the in-frame clones, and not every one. The sample carries roughly 20,000 clones, just over 90% recorded once. Material: peripheral blood. The receptor set was obtained from a woman between 50 and 59 years old with active COVID-19.

V is TRBV15 and J is TRBJ2-5, with TRBD1 as a possible D gene (5 bases). The germline V and J ends were trimmed by 2 bases and 2 bases, with 12 bases remaining between them. Germline assignment: CDR1 LNHNV and CDR2 YYDKDF (reference sequence). The CDR3 consists of 15 residues. CDR3 nucleotides: TGTGCCACCAGCAGACTATTTGACAGTCAAGAGACCCAGTACTTC. As protein: CATSRLFDSQETQYF.

This clone was observed a single time. The rearrangement joins TRBV10-3 to TRBJ2-3; TRBD2 is a possible D gene (6 bases). The ends were cut back, 0 bases at V and 2 bases at J, with 12 bases in the middle. This CDR3 contains 16 residues. The germline gives CDR1 ENHRY, CDR2 SYGVKD. This CDR3 is CAISESWTKDTDTQYF. DNA of the CDR3: TGTGCCATCAGTGAGTCGTGGACTAAAGACACAGATACGCAGTATTTT.